These T cell receptor beta chains were read from a single sample in a study of T cell repertoires in cytomegalovirus infection. These TCRs are of unknown antigen specificity. One entry per CDR3 protein, called by TCRdb with MiXCR from the reads. Among around 430,000 distinct CDR3 sequences listed, about 42% were seen once. This specimen consisted of cultured PBMCs, obtained from culture after CMV antigen stimulation. Source of these receptors: a human donor in good health (CMV status not recorded). Some clones in this sample may be carry-over from other donors' samples. CDR3s leave out the opening cysteine and the closing phenylalanine or tryptophan.

CDR3	J	V
ASSSYRHSTYEQY	TRBJ2-7	TRBV7-2
ASSTRKGSGAKLF	TRBJ1-4	TRBV7-2
SVPEVSSYNEQF	TRBJ2-1	TRBV20-1
ASSFVMNTEAF	TRBJ1-1	TRBV7-9
ATDQTGNAEAF	TRBJ1-1	TRBV7-9
ASSLLNNEQF	TRBJ2-1	TRBV7-9
ASSPLRGLEEQY	TRBJ2-7	TRBV7-9
ASSLALSVVETQY	TRBJ2-5	TRBV7-8
ASSETGTTDTQY	TRBJ2-3	TRBV6-1
ASSLRTSGDTQY	TRBJ2-3	TRBV7-6